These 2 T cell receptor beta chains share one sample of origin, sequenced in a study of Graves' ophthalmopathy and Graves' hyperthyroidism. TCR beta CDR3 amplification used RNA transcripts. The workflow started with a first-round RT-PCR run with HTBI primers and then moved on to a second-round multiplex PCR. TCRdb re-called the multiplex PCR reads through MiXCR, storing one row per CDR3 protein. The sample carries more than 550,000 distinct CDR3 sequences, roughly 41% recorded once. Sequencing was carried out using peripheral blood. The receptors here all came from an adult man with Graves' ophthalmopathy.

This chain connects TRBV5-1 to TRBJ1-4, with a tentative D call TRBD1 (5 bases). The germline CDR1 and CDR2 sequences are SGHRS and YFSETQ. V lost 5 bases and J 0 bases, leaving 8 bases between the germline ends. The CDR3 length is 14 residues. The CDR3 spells CASRRDSTNEKLFF. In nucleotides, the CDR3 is TGCGCCAGCAGAAGGGACTCAACTAATGAAAAACTGTTTTTT. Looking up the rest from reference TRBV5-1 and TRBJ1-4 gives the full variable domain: KAGVTQTPRYLIKTRGQQVTLSCSPISGHRSVSWYQQTPGQGLQFLFEYFSETQRNKGNFPGRFSGRQFSNSRSEMNVSTLELGDSALYLCASRRDSTNEKLFFGSGTQLSVL.

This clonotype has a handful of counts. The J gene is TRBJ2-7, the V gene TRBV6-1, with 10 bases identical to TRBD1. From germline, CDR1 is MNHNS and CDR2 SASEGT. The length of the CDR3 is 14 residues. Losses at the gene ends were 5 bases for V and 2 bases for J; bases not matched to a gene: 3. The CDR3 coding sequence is TGTGCCAGCAGTTGGGACAGGGGAGCCTACGAGCAGTACTTC. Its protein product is CASSWDRGAYEQYF.